The T cell receptor (beta chain) described here comes from a study of graft-versus-host responses after intestinal transplantation. About the study: Isolated intestinal, liver-intestinal, or multivisceral transplants had been given to the recipients. Uniformly, recipients were administered anti-thymocyte globulin induction with subsequent tacrolimus and steroids for 2 to 3 years.

As regards this clone: What it binds is unknown.

Whole-study results and caveats: Circulating GvH clone levels at their peak were associated with HvG declines (early post-transplant).

Trimming took off 3 bases at V and 6 bases at J, with 9 bases between the two ends. Germline V lookup: CDR1 MDHEN, CDR2 SYDVKM. This CDR3 is 12 amino acids long. The table came from immunoSEQ multiplex PCR; TCRdb's copy has only in-frame clones and leaves some out. The table shows roughly 29,000 clones, with about 85% occurring only once. The rearrangement uses TRBV28 and TRBJ2-7; D may correspond to TRBD1 or TRBD2 (5 bases each). The specimen was PBMCs, collected 450 to 480 days after intestinal transplantation. The TCR originated in a human patient who received an intestinal transplant, so some T cells may come from the graft donor. CDR3 residues: CASSFPGSEQYF. The CDR3 region has the DNA TGTGCCAGCAGTTTTCCAGGGAGCGAGCAGTACTTC.